These T cell receptor beta chains were read from a single sample in a study of blood T cell repertoires in COVID-19. Clones were read by immunoSEQ multiplex PCR, and TCRdb kept only the in-frame ones, dropping some. The sample shows about 330,000 clones, around 90% of them seen only once. Input material: PBMCs or T cells enriched from blood (not recorded which). The receptors originated from a woman aged 30 to 39 who had recovered from COVID-19. Each CDR3 is given without its conserved first and last residue.

>TRBV5-6
ASSLDGSTTGHEQF
>TRBV9
ASSPPSGGETQY
>TRBV7-3
ASSPTSGVQETQY
>TRBV18
ASSPPGGSRNTEAF
>TRBV18
ASSPDTRYGYT
>TRBV7-9
ASSLASGNEKLF
>TRBV27
ASSFRSGTGRPHEQF
>TRBV7-2
ASSPRAGADTQY
>TRBV5-6
ASSLGQSSNQPQH
>TRBV7-7
ASSPTGGSFNEQF
>TRBV3-1/TRBV3-2
ASSQRGSGGYT
>TRBV11-3
ASSLRGLAGETQY
>TRBV6-5
ARPGQLYEQY
>TRBV7-9
ASSQISGRRGTDTQY
>TRBV15
ATSRGGSGNYGYT
>TRBV7-2
ASSLDGQGAEGYT
>TRBV30
AWSVALNTGELF
>TRBV9
ASSVGAGVTAGELF
>TRBV20-1
SASPTGSSNYGYT
>TRBV13
ASSFNGQGPYYEKLF
>TRBV28
ASSPRSSKNIQY
>TRBV7-9
ASSLSMNTEAF
>TRBV11-1
ASSLERASSYRGYT
>TRBV11-3
ASSSTSPGTQY
>TRBV7-9
ASSLYEGNTEAF
>TRBV29-1
SVNSAEAF
>TRBV6-5
ASSYHGRVSTDTQY
>TRBV11-3
ASSRGSAQADTQY
>TRBV18
ASSPRQGQQPQH
>TRBV19
ASSRSGAIRTGNYGYT
>TRBV7-8
ASRSPMAGTKSSYEQY
>TRBV7-2
ASSATSGRDYEQY
>TRBV7-3
ASSLVGRDRDGYT
>TRBV2
ASSWTSGNQETQY
>TRBV29-1
SAWTGYGYT
>TRBV9
ASSIGPGTDYEQY
>TRBV19
ASSRAYSTDTQY
>TRBV4-1
ASSQAPTEPNYGYT
>TRBV11-3
ASSRGMNTEAF
>TRBV28
ASSLWDRNQPQH
>TRBV11-3
ASGKQVAGELF
>TRBV18
ASSRDINSGNTIY
>TRBV19
ASMGASATNEKLF
>TRBV29-1
SIFRGLVTEAF
>TRBV9
ASSPDPGSYGYT
>TRBV6-2/TRBV6-3
ASSYSPPPGPSYEQY
>TRBV6-1
ASSEAGRAPETQY
>TRBV4-1
ASSQEAGVNTEAF
>TRBV5-1
ASSTGTAKETQY